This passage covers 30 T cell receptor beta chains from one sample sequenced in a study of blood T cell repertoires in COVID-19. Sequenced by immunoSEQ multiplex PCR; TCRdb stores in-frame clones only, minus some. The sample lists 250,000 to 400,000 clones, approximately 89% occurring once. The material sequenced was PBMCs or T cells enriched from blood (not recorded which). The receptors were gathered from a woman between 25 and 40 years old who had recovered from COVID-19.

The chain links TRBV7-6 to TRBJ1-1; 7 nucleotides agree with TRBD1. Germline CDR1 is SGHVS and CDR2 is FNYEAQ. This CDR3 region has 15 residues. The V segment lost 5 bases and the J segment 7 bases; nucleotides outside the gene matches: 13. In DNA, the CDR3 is TGTGCCAGCAGCCCTACAGGGGCGGAAAGCATTGAAGCTTTCTTT. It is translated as CASSPTGAESIEAFF.

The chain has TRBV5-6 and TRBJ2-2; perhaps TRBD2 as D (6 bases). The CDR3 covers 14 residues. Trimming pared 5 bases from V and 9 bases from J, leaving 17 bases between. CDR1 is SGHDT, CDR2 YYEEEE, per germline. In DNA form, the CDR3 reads TGTGCCAGCAGGTTTGGGGGGACGATGTGGGAGCTGTTTTTT. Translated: CASRFGGTMWELFF. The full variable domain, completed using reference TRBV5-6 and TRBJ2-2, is DAGVTQSPTHLIKTRGQQVTLRCSPKSGHDTVSWYQQALGQGPQFIFQYYEEEERQRGNFPDRFSGHQFPNYSSELNVNALLLGDSALYLCASRFGGTMWELFFGEGSRLTVL.

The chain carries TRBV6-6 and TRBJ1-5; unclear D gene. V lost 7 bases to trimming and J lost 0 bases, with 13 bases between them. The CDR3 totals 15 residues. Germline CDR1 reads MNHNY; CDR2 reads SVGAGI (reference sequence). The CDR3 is CASNLGSPSNQPQHF. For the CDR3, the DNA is TGTGCCAGCAACCTAGGCAGCCCTAGCAATCAGCCCCAGCATTTT.

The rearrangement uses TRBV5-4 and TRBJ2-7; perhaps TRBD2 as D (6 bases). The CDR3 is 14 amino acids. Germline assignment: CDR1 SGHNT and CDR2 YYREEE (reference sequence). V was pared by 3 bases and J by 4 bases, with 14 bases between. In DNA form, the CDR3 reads TGTGCCAGCAGCTACTCGAGGAGGGATTACGAGCAGTACTTC. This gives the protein CASSYSRRDYEQYF.

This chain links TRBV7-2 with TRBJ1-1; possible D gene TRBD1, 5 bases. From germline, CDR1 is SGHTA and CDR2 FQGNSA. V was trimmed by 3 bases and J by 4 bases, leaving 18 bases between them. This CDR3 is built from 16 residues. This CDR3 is CASSFQDMNFFTEAFF. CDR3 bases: TGTGCCAGCAGCTTTCAGGACATGAACTTCTTCACTGAAGCTTTCTTT. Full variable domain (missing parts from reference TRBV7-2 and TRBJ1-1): GAGVSQSPSNKVTEKGKDVELRCDPISGHTALYWYRQSLGQGLEFLIYFQGNSAPDKSGLPSDRFSAERTGGSVSTLTIQRTQQEDSAVYLCASSFQDMNFFTEAFFGQGTRLTVV.

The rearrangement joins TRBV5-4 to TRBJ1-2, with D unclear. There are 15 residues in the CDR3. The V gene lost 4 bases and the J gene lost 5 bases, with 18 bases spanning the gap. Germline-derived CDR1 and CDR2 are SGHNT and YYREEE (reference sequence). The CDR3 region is CASSTTPGDTYGYTF. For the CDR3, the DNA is TGTGCCAGCAGCACCACCCCGGGAGACACTTATGGCTACACCTTC.

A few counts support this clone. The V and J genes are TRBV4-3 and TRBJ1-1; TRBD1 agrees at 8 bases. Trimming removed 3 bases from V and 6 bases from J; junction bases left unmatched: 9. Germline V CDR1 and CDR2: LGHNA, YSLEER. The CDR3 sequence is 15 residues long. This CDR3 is CASSHRTGGVAEAFF. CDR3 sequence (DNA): TGCGCCAGCAGCCATAGAACAGGGGGAGTAGCTGAAGCTTTCTTT.

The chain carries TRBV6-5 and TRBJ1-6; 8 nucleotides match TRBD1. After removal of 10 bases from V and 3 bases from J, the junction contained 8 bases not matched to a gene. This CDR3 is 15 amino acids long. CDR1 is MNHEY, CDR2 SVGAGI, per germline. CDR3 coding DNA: TGTGCCACTACATCGGGACAGGTCTATAATTCACCCCTCCACTTT. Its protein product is CATTSGQVYNSPLHF.

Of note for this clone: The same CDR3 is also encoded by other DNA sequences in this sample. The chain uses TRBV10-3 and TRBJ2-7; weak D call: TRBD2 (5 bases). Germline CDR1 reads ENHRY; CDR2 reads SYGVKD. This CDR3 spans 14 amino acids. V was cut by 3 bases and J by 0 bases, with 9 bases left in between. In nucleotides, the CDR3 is TGTGCCATCAGTGATCCGGGGAGCTCCTACGAGCAGTACTTC. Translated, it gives CAISDPGSSYEQYF.

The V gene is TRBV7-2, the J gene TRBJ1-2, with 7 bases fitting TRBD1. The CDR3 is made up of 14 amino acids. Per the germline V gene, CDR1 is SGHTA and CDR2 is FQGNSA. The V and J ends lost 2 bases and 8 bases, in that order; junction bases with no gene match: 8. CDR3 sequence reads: CASSLNSGGQGYTF. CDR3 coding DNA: TGTGCCAGCAGCTTAAATTCCGGGGGACAGGGCTACACCTTC.

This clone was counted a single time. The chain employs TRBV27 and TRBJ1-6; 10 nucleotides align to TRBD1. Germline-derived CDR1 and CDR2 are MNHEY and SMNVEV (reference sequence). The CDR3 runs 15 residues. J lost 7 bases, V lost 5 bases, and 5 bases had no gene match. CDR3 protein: CASSLDRGRNSPLHF. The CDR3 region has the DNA TGTGCCAGCAGTCTTGACAGGGGGCGGAATTCACCCCTCCACTTT.

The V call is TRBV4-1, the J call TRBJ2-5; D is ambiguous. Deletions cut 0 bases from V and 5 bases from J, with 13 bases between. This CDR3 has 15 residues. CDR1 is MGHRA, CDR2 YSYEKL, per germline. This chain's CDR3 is CASSQDPNGWETQYF. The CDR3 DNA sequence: TGCGCCAGCAGCCAAGATCCGAACGGGTGGGAGACCCAGTACTTC.

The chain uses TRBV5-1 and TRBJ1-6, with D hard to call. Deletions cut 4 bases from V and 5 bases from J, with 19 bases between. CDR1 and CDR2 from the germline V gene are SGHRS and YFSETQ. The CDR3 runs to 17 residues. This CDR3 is CASSLAVGSGDNSPLHF. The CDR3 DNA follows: TGCGCCAGCAGCCTCGCGGTAGGGAGCGGGGATAATTCACCCCTCCACTTT.

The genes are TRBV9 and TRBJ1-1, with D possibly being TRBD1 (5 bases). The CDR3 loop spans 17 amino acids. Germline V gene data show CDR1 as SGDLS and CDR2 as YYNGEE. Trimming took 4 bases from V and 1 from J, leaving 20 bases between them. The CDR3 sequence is CASSPGGRRGWNTEAFF. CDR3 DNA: TGTGCCAGCAGCCCAGGAGGACGGAGGGGCTGGAACACTGAAGCTTTCTTT.

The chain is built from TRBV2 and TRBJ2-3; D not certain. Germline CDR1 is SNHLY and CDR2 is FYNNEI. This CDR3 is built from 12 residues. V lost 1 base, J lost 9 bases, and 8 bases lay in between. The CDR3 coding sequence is TGTGCCAGCAGTGAAGGGCAGTACACGCAGTATTTT. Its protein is CASSEGQYTQYF.

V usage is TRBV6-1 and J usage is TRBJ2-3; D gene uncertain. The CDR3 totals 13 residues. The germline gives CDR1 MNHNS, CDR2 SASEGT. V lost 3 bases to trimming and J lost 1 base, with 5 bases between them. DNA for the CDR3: TGTGCCAGCAGTGAGCAGGGCACAGATACGCAGTATTTT. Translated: CASSEQGTDTQYF.

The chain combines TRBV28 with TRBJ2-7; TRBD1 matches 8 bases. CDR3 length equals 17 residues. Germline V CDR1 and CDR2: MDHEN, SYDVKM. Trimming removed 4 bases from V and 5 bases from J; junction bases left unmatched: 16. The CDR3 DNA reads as TGTGCCAGCAGTTCCTCCGGTTTAGGGCAGGGGGCCCACGAGCAGTACTTC. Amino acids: CASSSSGLGQGAHEQYF.

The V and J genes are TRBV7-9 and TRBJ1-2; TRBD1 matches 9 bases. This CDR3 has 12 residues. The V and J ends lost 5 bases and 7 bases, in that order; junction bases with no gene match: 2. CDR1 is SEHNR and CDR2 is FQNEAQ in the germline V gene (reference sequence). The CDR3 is CASSDRGSGYTF. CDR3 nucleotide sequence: TGTGCCAGCAGCGACAGGGGGAGTGGCTACACCTTC.

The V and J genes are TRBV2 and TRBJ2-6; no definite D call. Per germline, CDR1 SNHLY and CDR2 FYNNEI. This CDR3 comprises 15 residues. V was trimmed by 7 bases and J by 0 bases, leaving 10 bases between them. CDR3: CASTTEASGANVLTF. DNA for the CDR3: TGTGCCAGCACGACTGAGGCCTCTGGGGCCAACGTCCTGACTTTC.

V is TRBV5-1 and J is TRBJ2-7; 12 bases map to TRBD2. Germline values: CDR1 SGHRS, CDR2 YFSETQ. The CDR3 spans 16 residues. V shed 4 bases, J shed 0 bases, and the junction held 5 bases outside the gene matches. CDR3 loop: CASSLGLAGTSYEQYF. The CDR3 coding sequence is TGCGCCAGCAGCCTCGGACTAGCGGGGACCTCCTACGAGCAGTACTTC. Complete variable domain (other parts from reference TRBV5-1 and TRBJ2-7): KAGVTQTPRYLIKTRGQQVTLSCSPISGHRSVSWYQQTPGQGLQFLFEYFSETQRNKGNFPGRFSGRQFSNSRSEMNVSTLELGDSALYLCASSLGLAGTSYEQYFGPGTRLTVT.

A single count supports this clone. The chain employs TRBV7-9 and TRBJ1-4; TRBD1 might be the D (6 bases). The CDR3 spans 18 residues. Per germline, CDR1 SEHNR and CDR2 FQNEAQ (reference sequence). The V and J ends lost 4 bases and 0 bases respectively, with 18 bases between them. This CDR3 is CASSSTGGRGATNEKLFF. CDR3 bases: TGTGCCAGCAGCTCGACTGGGGGCCGGGGGGCAACTAATGAAAAACTGTTTTTT.

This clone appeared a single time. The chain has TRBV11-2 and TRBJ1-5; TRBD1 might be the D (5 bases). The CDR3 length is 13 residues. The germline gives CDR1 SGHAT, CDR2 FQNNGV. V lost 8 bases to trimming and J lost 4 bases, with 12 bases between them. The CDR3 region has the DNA TGTGCCAGCTCCATGGGGCTGAATCAGCCCCAGCATTTT. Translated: CASSMGLNQPQHF.

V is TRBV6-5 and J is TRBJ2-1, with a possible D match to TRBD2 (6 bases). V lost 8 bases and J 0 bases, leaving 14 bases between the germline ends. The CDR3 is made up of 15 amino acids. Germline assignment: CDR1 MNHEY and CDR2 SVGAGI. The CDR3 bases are TGTGCCAGCGCTAGGGTCGGGAGCTCCTACAATGAGCAGTTCTTC. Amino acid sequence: CASARVGSSYNEQFF.

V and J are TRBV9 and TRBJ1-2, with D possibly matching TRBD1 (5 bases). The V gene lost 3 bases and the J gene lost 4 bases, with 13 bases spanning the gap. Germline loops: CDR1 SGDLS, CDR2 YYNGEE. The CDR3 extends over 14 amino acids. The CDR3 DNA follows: TGTGCCAGCAGCGGGGAACCAGGGTCCTATGGCTACACCTTC. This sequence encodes CASSGEPGSYGYTF.

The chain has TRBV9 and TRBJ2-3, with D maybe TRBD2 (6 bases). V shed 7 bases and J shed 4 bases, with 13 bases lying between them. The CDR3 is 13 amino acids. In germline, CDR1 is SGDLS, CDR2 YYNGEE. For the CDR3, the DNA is TGTGCCAGCGCCGGGGGTACGTCAGATACGCAGTATTTT. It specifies CASAGGTSDTQYF.

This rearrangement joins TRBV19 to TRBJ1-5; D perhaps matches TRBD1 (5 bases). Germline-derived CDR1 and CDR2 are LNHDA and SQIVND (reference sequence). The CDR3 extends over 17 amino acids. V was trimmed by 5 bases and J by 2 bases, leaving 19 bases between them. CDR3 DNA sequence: TGTGCCAGTAGTGGCCGGTTGGGTGGAGGGGGCAATCAGCCCCAGCATTTT. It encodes CASSGRLGGGGNQPQHF.

The CDR3 protein is CASDPTRSGANVLTF. CDR3 nucleotides: TGTGCTAGTGACCCGACAAGGTCCGGGGCCAACGTCCTGACTTTC. This chain uses TRBV12-5 with TRBJ2-6; D uncertain. The V gene lost 7 bases and the J gene lost 4 bases, with 14 bases spanning the gap. Germline V gene lookup returns CDR1 LGHNT and CDR2 FRNRAP. CDR3 length equals 15 residues.

This CDR3 is CASSLGTVAGVGYEQYF. Here the CDR3 DNA reads TGTGCCAGCAGTTTAGGGACCGTAGCGGGGGTGGGCTACGAGCAGTACTTC. The J gene is TRBJ2-7, the V gene TRBV28; 9 bases fit TRBD2. The CDR3 extends over 17 amino acids. Germline V gives CDR1 MDHEN, CDR2 SYDVKM. V was pared by 2 bases and J by 3 bases, with 11 bases of the junction left unmatched.

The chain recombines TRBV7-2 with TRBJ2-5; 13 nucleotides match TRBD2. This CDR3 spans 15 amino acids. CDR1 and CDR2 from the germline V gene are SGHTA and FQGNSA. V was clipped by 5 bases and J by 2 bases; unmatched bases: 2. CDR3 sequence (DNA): TGTGCCAGCAGCACGGGACTAGCGGGGCAAGAGACCCAGTACTTC. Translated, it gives CASSTGLAGQETQYF.

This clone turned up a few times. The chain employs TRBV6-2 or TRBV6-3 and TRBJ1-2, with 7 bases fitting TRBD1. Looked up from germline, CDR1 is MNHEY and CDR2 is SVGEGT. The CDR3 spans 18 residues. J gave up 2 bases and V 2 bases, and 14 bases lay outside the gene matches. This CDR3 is CASSYRYLGQASNYGYTF. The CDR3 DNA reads TGTGCCAGCAGTTACCGATACCTAGGACAGGCCTCGAACTATGGCTACACCTTC.